One and the same sample provided the 14 T cell receptor beta chains below, sequenced in a study of breast tumors, draining lymph nodes, adjacent tissues. TCRdb itself ran the multiplex PCR reads through MiXCR, one entry per CDR3 protein. The repertoire holds about 130,000 distinct CDR3 sequences, with about 20% as singletons. Axillary draining lymph nodes of breast cancer patients supplied the node samples. The material sequenced was axillary lymph node tissue. The source of these receptors is a female donor with breast cancer. Some clones in this sample may be carry-over from other donors' samples.

On this clonotype itself: Given a much more abundant clone one base away, this may be a read error. This chain uses TRBV19 with TRBJ2-7, with D perhaps matching TRBD1 or TRBD2 (5 bases each). V lost 3 bases and J 3 bases, leaving 15 bases between the germline ends. The germline gives CDR1 LNHDA, CDR2 SQIVND (reference sequence). The CDR3 sequence is 15 residues long. For the CDR3, the DNA is TGTGCCAGTAGTATGCCGTCGATGGGGGTCTACGAGCAGTACTTC. This encodes CASSMPSMGVYEQYF.

This clonotype was found many times. The V gene is TRBV2, the J gene TRBJ2-3; no firm D call. The CDR3 extends over 13 amino acids. Per the germline V gene, CDR1 is SNHLY and CDR2 is FYNNEI. The V end lost 8 bases, the J end lost 1 base, and 10 bases lay between the germline ends. CDR3 residues: CASPGSRTDTQYF. DNA for the CDR3: TGTGCCAGCCCGGGCTCCCGCACAGATACGCAGTATTTT.

This clonotype was counted at least ten times. The chain's CDR3 is CASSLEVQGGGEQYF. DNA of the CDR3: TGTGCCAGCAGCTTAGAGGTCCAGGGAGGTGGCGAGCAGTACTTC. V is TRBV7-6 and J is TRBJ2-7; the D gene is possibly TRBD2 (6 bases). The CDR3 consists of 15 residues. Trimming pared 1 base from V and 6 bases from J, leaving 16 bases between. Germline CDR1 and CDR2: SGHVS and FNYEAQ.

V and J are TRBV30 and TRBJ2-3; 9 nucleotides match TRBD2. In germline, CDR1 is GTSNPN, CDR2 SVGIG (reference sequence). With V trimmed by 1 base and J by 2 bases, 4 bases remained unmatched. The CDR3 is 15 amino acids. CDR3 loop: CAWSETSGYTDTQYF. The CDR3 nucleotides read TGTGCCTGGAGTGAGACTAGCGGCTACACAGATACGCAGTATTTT.

Comment on this clonotype: This clone may be a read error of a much larger clone one base away. The CDR3 loop reads CATSGRTVQVTQYF. For the CDR3, the DNA is TGTGCCACCAGCGGTCGGACAGTACAAGTGACCCAGTACTTC. The genes are TRBV15 and TRBJ2-5, with a possible D match to TRBD1 (6 bases). The CDR3 is made up of 14 amino acids. Germline CDR1 and CDR2: LNHNV and YYDKDF (reference sequence).

This clonotype was observed many times. The genes are TRBV12-3 or TRBV12-4 and TRBJ2-1, with TRBD2 matching over 9 bases. The V gene end was trimmed by 6 bases and the J gene end by 0 bases; junction bases not matched to a gene: 3. The CDR3 runs 15 residues. CDR3 coding DNA: TGTGCCAGCAGCCGTAGCGGGAGCTCCTACAATGAGCAGTTCTTC. The encoded protein is CASSRSGSSYNEQFF.

This clonotype came up many times. The chain has TRBV19 and TRBJ2-7, with 12 nucleotides matching TRBD1. The CDR3 spans 14 residues. CDR1 is LNHDA, CDR2 SQIVND, per germline (reference sequence). V was pared by 5 bases and J by 6 bases, with 5 bases of the junction left unmatched. The CDR3 protein is CASSAGTGGREQYF. CDR3 bases: TGTGCCAGTAGTGCCGGGACAGGGGGCCGCGAGCAGTACTTC.

This clonotype was observed at least ten times. This rearrangement joins TRBV10-3 to TRBJ1-6; D is possibly TRBD1 (6 bases). Trimming pared 4 bases from V and 6 bases from J, leaving 13 bases between. Germline CDR1 and CDR2: ENHRY and SYGVKD. This CDR3 region has 15 residues. The chain's CDR3 is CAISAGAKSNSPLHF. CDR3 nucleotide sequence: TGTGCCATCAGTGCGGGGGCGAAAAGTAATTCACCCCTCCACTTT.

In the case of this clonotype: This clone may be a read error of a much larger clone one base away. The chain carries TRBV9 and TRBJ2-7, with D maybe TRBD1 (6 bases). The germline V gene encodes CDR1 SGDLS and CDR2 YYNGEE. The CDR3 contains 14 residues. V shed 4 bases and J shed 6 bases, with 17 bases lying between them. Written as DNA, the CDR3 is TGTGCCAGCAGCACTCCAGGGGCCCTTTCCGAGCAGTACTTC. Amino acid sequence: CASSTPGALSEQYF.

This clonotype was detected ten times or more. The chain links TRBV5-1 to TRBJ2-7, with TRBD1 matching over 12 bases. Germline CDR1 is SGHRS and CDR2 is YFSETQ. The length of the CDR3 is 17 residues. The junction had 10 bases not matched to a gene; V was cut back by 0 bases and J by 6 bases. Here the CDR3 reads CASSLAGPGTGGFEQYF. The CDR3, as DNA: TGCGCCAGCAGCTTGGCCGGGCCCGGGACAGGGGGCTTCGAGCAGTACTTC.

This clonotype has ten or more counts. V is TRBV20-1 and J is TRBJ1-4, with D hard to call. Germline lookup yields CDR1 DFQATT and CDR2 SNEGSKA (reference sequence). The CDR3 spans 16 residues. Trimming stripped 2 bases from V and 0 bases from J, with 13 bases between. The CDR3 loop reads CSARILPSTTNEKLFF. The CDR3 nucleotides read TGCAGTGCTAGAATTCTCCCCTCCACAACTAATGAAAAACTGTTTTTT.

This clonotype has at least ten counts. The V gene is TRBV12-5, the J gene TRBJ2-7; the D is unclear. The CDR3 contains 15 residues. V shed 2 bases and J shed 5 bases, with 16 bases lying between them. From germline, CDR1 is LGHNT and CDR2 FRNRAP. DNA for the CDR3: TGTGCTAGTGGTTTGCCTACCGATCCTTCCCACGAGCAGTACTTC. Translating gives CASGLPTDPSHEQYF.

Ten or more counts support this clonotype. The V and J genes are TRBV7-3 and TRBJ2-1; weak D call: TRBD2 (6 bases). The length of the CDR3 is 15 residues. The ends were cut back, 6 bases at V and 5 bases at J, with 17 bases in the middle. Germline CDR1 SGHTA, CDR2 FQGTGA. The CDR3 loop is CASSSGDSSHNEQFF. In DNA form, the CDR3 reads TGTGCCAGCAGTTCGGGGGACTCTTCCCACAATGAGCAGTTCTTC.

As to this clonotype: A much bigger clone sits one base away, suggesting this may be a read error. Because the CDR3 is missing its conserved closing phenylalanine or tryptophan, this is likely a read error. The chain employs TRBV2 and TRBJ2-7; 10 bases match TRBD2. Germline lookup yields CDR1 SNHLY and CDR2 FYNNEI. CDR3 length: 14 amino acids. Losses at the gene ends were 5 bases for V and 2 bases for J; bases not matched to a gene: 3. CDR3 residues: CASSLTSGTYEQYS. The CDR3 bases are TGTGCCAGCAGTCTTACTAGCGGGACCTACGAGCAGTACTCC.